These T cell receptor beta chains were read from a single sample in a study of T-cell reconstitution after alpha-beta-depleted transplantation in children. From the PCR reads, TCRdb called clonotypes with MiXCR, one entry per CDR3 protein. The sample lists 200,000 or so distinct CDR3 sequences; approximately 8.4% were seen once. The specimen comprised PBMCs, mostly from graft donor cells, sampled 360 days after TCRalphabeta/CD19-depleted stem cell transplant. These receptors all stem from a male patient between 2 and 10 years old who had a stem cell transplant for acute myeloid leukemia, so the T cells may come from the graft donor. CDR3s include the opening cysteine and the closing phenylalanine or tryptophan. The D gene is left open where the match is weak. Only some rows state a clone size, as once, few, many or a class for expanded clones.

size	V	D	J	CDR3	DNA
.	TRBV6-2/TRBV6-3	.	TRBJ2-6	CASSYRGFSGANVLTF	TGTGCCAGCAGTTACAGGGGATTCTCTGGGGCCAACGTCCTGACTTTC
few	TRBV20-1	.	TRBJ1-5	CSASSGNSNQPQHF	TGCAGTGCTAGCTCGGGGAATAGCAATCAGCCCCAGCATTTT
many	TRBV12-3/TRBV12-4	TRBD1	TRBJ2-5	CASSFWAGGQETQYF	TGTGCCAGCAGTTTCTGGGCAGGGGGCCAAGAGACCCAGTACTTC
few	TRBV10-3	TRBD1	TRBJ2-5	CAIRDRSGTQYF	TGTGCCATTAGGGACAGATCGGGGACCCAGTACTTC
.	TRBV28	TRBD1	TRBJ2-3	CASSLDRGGDTQYF	TGTGCCAGCAGTTTAGACAGGGGGGGGGATACGCAGTATTTT
.	TRBV5-1	.	TRBJ2-1	CASSWVSGTYNEQFF	TGCGCCAGCAGCTGGGTTAGCGGTACCTACAATGAGCAGTTCTTC
once	TRBV7-2	.	TRBJ2-5	CASSSQWETQYF	TGTGCCAGCAGCTCCCAATGGGAGACCCAGTACTTC
many	TRBV4-3	TRBD2	TRBJ2-1	CASSQGSSGRVEQFF	TGCGCCAGCAGCCAAGGGTCCAGCGGGAGGGTTGAGCAGTTCTTC
many	TRBV29-1	TRBD1	TRBJ1-5	CSVQGQGDQPQHF	TGCAGCGTGCAAGGACAGGGGGATCAGCCCCAGCATTTT
many	TRBV7-2	.	TRBJ2-5	CASIRPGRGQETQYF	TGTGCCAGCATCAGACCTGGGCGGGGTCAAGAGACCCAGTACTTC
.	TRBV12-3/TRBV12-4	.	TRBJ2-5	CASSPQVVGAAKETQYF	TGTGCCAGCAGTCCCCAGGTGGTTGGTGCCGCAAAAGAGACCCAGTACTTC
many	TRBV6-1	TRBD1	TRBJ1-5	CASRGTANQPQHF	TGTGCCAGCCGTGGGACAGCGAATCAGCCCCAGCATTTT
.	TRBV5-1	TRBD1	TRBJ1-5	CASSYGQGGIEPQHF	TGCGCCAGCAGCTATGGACAGGGTGGGATCGAGCCCCAGCATTTT
few	TRBV4-3	.	TRBJ2-1	CASSQDVRGNYNEQFF	TGCGCCAGCAGCCAAGACGTCAGGGGAAACTACAATGAGCAGTTCTTC
few	TRBV29-1	TRBD1	TRBJ2-3	CSVEDRETGARPPRTDTQYF	TGCAGCGTTGAAGATCGGGAGACAGGGGCCAGACCTCCTCGCACAGATACGCAGTATTTT
few	TRBV29-1	.	TRBJ2-5	CSVVEGPQETQYF	TGCAGCGTTGTTGAGGGACCTCAAGAGACCCAGTACTTC
.	TRBV5-1	TRBD2	TRBJ2-3	CASRASGSKDTQYF	TGCGCCAGCAGAGCTAGCGGGAGTAAGGATACGCAGTATTTT
many	TRBV10-3	.	TRBJ2-2	CAISDPGIRGELFF	TGTGCCATCAGTGACCCCGGGATCAGGGGGGAGCTGTTTTTT
.	TRBV6-6	.	TRBJ2-1	CASSYSTGEQFF	TGTGCCAGCAGTTACTCGACGGGTGAGCAGTTCTTC
.	TRBV7-3	.	TRBJ2-1	CASSLFPPNEQFF	TGTGCCAGCAGCTTATTCCCGCCCAATGAGCAGTTCTTC
.	TRBV3-1	.	TRBJ2-1	CASSQIGTPLTNEQFF	TGTGCCAGCAGCCAAATCGGGACGCCCCTCACAAATGAGCAGTTCTTC
few	TRBV6-1	TRBD2	TRBJ2-5	CASSVTSGIRETQYF	TGTGCCAGCAGCGTAACTAGCGGGATTAGGGAGACCCAGTACTTC
.	TRBV18	TRBD2	TRBJ2-5	CASSPRIAGEETQYF	TGTGCCAGCTCACCACGAATAGCGGGAGAGGAGACCCAGTACTTC
few	TRBV25-1	.	TRBJ2-6	CASSEPGAGANVLTF	TGTGCCAGCAGTGAACCAGGCGCCGGGGCCAACGTCCTGACTTTC
many	TRBV10-3	.	TRBJ2-5	CAISESKPGLMYQETQYF	TGTGCCATCAGTGAGTCTAAACCGGGACTCATGTACCAAGAGACCCAGTACTTC
many	TRBV12-3/TRBV12-4	TRBD2	TRBJ2-4	CASSSPGLGLAKNIQYF	TGTGCCAGCAGCTCTCCGGGACTAGGGCTGGCCAAAAACATTCAGTACTTC
.	TRBV18	.	TRBJ2-1	CASSPRVGDYNEQFF	TGTGCCAGCTCACCACGTGTCGGGGACTACAATGAGCAGTTCTTC
many	TRBV10-3	TRBD1	TRBJ2-1	CAISESRDRGLSYNEQFF	TGTGCCATCAGTGAGTCAAGGGACAGGGGGCTTTCCTACAATGAGCAGTTCTTC
few	TRBV12-3/TRBV12-4	.	TRBJ2-5	CAVGRGKGETQYF	TGTGCTGTCGGACGGGGCAAAGGGGAGACCCAGTACTTC
few	TRBV12-3/TRBV12-4	TRBD1	TRBJ2-1	CASSFRRSGQGRENEQFF	TGTGCCAGCAGTTTTAGGCGGTCGGGACAGGGGCGGGAGAATGAGCAGTTCTTC
few	TRBV27	TRBD2	TRBJ2-3	CASSSGIAGGRTDTQYF	TGTGCCAGCAGTTCCGGTATAGCGGGAGGGCGTACAGATACGCAGTATTTT
many	TRBV9	.	TRBJ2-7	CASSPRGYEQYF	TGTGCCAGCAGCCCAAGGGGGTACGAGCAGTACTTC
few	TRBV3-1	.	TRBJ2-2	CASSQEGANTGELFF	TGTGCCAGCAGCCAAGAAGGCGCTAACACCGGGGAGCTGTTTTTT
few	TRBV4-1	TRBD2	TRBJ2-3	CASSQLLTSGSDTQYF	TGCGCCAGCAGCCAACTCTTGACTAGCGGGAGTGATACGCAGTATTTT
many	TRBV9	TRBD2	TRBJ2-1	CASSLTSAPYNEQFF	TGTGCCAGCAGCCTGACTAGCGCCCCATACAATGAGCAGTTCTTC
.	TRBV7-3	TRBD1	TRBJ2-2	CASSLAGGKNTGELFF	TGTGCCAGCAGCTTAGCAGGGGGCAAAAACACCGGGGAGCTGTTTTTT
few	TRBV4-1	.	TRBJ2-5	CASSQERPETQYF	TGCGCCAGCAGCCAAGAACGCCCCGAGACCCAGTACTTC
many	TRBV24-1	.	TRBJ2-6	CATSDPGSGANVLTF	TGTGCCACCAGTGACCCAGGGTCTGGGGCCAACGTCCTGACTTTC
many	TRBV20-1	.	TRBJ1-1	CSAWTDPVNEAFF	TGCAGTGCTTGGACTGACCCAGTGAATGAAGCTTTCTTT
.	TRBV5-1	TRBD1	TRBJ1-2	CASSAGQAWFGYTF	TGCGCCAGCAGCGCCGGACAGGCCTGGTTTGGCTACACCTTC
.	TRBV7-9	.	TRBJ2-2	CASSLLARELFF	TGTGCCAGCAGTCTTCTGGCCCGGGAGCTGTTTTTT
few	TRBV28	.	TRBJ2-5	CASSPLGQHQETQYF	TGTGCCAGCAGCCCCCTTGGACAGCATCAAGAGACCCAGTACTTC
few	TRBV5-1	.	TRBJ1-2	CASSLDGTEVYGYGYTF	TGCGCCAGCAGCTTGGATGGGACTGAGGTATACGGCTATGGCTACACCTTC
many	TRBV29-1	.	TRBJ2-1	CSGTDNSYNEQFF	TGCAGCGGTACAGATAATTCTTACAATGAGCAGTTCTTC
many	TRBV15	.	TRBJ1-5	CATSSGTPFPQHF	TGTGCCACCAGCAGCGGGACACCCTTTCCCCAGCATTTT
many	TRBV6-1	.	TRBJ2-5	CASSRFGDQETQYF	TGTGCCAGCAGTCGTTTTGGAGACCAAGAGACCCAGTACTTC
.	TRBV10-3	TRBD1	TRBJ1-1	CAINRNRDSQHTEAFF	TGTGCCATCAATAGAAACCGGGACAGCCAACACACTGAAGCTTTCTTT
few	TRBV10-3	.	TRBJ2-5	CAISGRVEETQYF	TGTGCCATCAGTGGACGTGTCGAAGAGACCCAGTACTTC
many	TRBV12-3/TRBV12-4	.	TRBJ1-1	CASSFRGYTEAFF	TGTGCCAGCAGTTTCCGGGGATACACTGAAGCTTTCTTT
.	TRBV28	.	TRBJ2-7	CASSFGDAYEQYF	TGTGCCAGCAGTTTTGGGGACGCCTACGAGCAGTACTTC
.	TRBV5-1	.	TRBJ2-7	CASSLGPDSSYEQYF	TGCGCCAGCAGCTTGGGCCCGGACAGCTCCTACGAGCAGTACTTC